A single T cell receptor beta chain is shown here with its context. TCRdb's table, derived via immunoSEQ multiplex PCR, lists solely in-frame clones and lacks some. Among 300,000 to 450,000 clones, 85% were seen once, and the ten largest hold more than 3%. The source of the sample is a study of blood T cell repertoires in COVID-19. Germline V gene sequence: CDR1 LNHDA, CDR2 SQIVND (reference sequence). J gave up 8 bases and V 3 bases, and 4 bases lay outside the gene matches. This CDR3 spans 14 amino acids. V gene TRBV19 combines with J gene TRBJ2-1; 10 nucleotides align to TRBD2. Material for sequencing was peripheral blood. The receptor was derived from a young woman with acute or convalescent COVID-19. The CDR3 sequence is CASSISSGSDEQFF. DNA of the CDR3: TGTGCCAGTAGTATTTCTAGCGGGAGCGATGAGCAGTTCTTC.